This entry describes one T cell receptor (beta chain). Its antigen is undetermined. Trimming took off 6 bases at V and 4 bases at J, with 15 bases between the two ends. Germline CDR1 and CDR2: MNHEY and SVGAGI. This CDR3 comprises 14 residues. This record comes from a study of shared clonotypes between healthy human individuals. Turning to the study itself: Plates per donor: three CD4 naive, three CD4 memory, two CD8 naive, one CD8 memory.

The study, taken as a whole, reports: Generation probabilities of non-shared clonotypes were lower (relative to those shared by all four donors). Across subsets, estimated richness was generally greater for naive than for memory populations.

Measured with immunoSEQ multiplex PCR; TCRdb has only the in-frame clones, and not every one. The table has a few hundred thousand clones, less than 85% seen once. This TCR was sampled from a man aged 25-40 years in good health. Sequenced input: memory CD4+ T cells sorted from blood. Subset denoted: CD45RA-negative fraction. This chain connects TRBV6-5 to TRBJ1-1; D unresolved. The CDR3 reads CASSPTEFSTEAFF. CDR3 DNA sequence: TGTGCCAGCAGCCCAACTGAGTTTAGCACTGAAGCTTTCTTT.